A selection of T cell receptor beta chains follows, all from one sample in a study of shared clonotypes between healthy human individuals. The protocol was immunoSEQ multiplex PCR, while the TCRdb copy is restricted to in-frame clones and leaves out a portion. Among approximately 470,000 clones listed, about 72% were seen once. The sample was PBMCs. The receptors stem from a woman between 35 and 50 years old in good health. Some clones in this sample may be carry-over from other donors' samples. CDR3s include the opening cysteine and the closing phenylalanine or tryptophan. A D gene is named only where the DNA matches it firmly. The size entry is marked missing in some rows and otherwise reads once, few, many or a size class.

d_call	j_call	cdr3_length	clone_size	v_call	cdr3_nt	cdr3_aa
TRBD1	TRBJ2-1	16	many	TRBV9	TGTGCCAGCAGCGTCACCACTGGACAGGGGTGGCATGAGCAGTTCTTC	CASSVTTGQGWHEQFF
TRBD2	TRBJ2-1	17	.	TRBV18	TGTGCCAGCTCACCACCGGTGGGTAGCGGGAGTATCAATGAGCAGTTCTTC	CASSPPVGSGSINEQFF
.	TRBJ1-2	15	.	TRBV5-4	TGTGCCAGCAGCTTGGCCCGGAAGGGGGACTATGGCTACACCTTC	CASSLARKGDYGYTF
TRBD1	TRBJ1-5	16	few	TRBV2	TGTGCCAGCAGGGACGGACAGGGACTACCCAATCAGCCCCAGCATTTT	CASRDGQGLPNQPQHF
.	TRBJ2-3	14	.	TRBV11-2	TGTGCCAGCAGCCCCCGACTAATCACAGATACGCAGTATTTT	CASSPRLITDTQYF
.	TRBJ2-5	14	.	TRBV30	TGTGCAACGGACGAAGGTCGACCGGGTGGGACCCAGTACTTC	CATDEGRPGGTQYF
.	TRBJ1-4	14	few	TRBV6-5	TGTGCCAGCAGTCAAGGGGGGCGCGCTGAAAAACTGTTTTTT	CASSQGGRAEKLFF
.	TRBJ2-6	13	.	TRBV10-2	TGCGCCAGCAGACGTACTGAGGCCAACGTCCTGACTTTC	CASRRTEANVLTF
.	TRBJ2-1	17	few	TRBV30	TGTGCCTGGAGGGGTGGATTAGGGGGGCGCACCTACAATGAGCAGTTCTTC	CAWRGGLGGRTYNEQFF
.	TRBJ1-1	13	.	TRBV6-1	TGTGCCAGCAGCGCCTCGAGAGCCACTGAAGCTTTCTTT	CASSASRATEAFF
.	TRBJ1-1	15	.	TRBV7-8	TGTGCCAGCAGCTTAGTAAGGGTTGCGAACACTGAAGCTTTCTTT	CASSLVRVANTEAFF
TRBD1	TRBJ2-5	16	.	TRBV27	TGTGCCAGCAGTACTTATGCACAGGGGATCCAAGAGACCCAGTACTTC	CASSTYAQGIQETQYF
.	TRBJ1-1	13	.	TRBV7-3	TGTGCCAGCAGCCTACAGGTGAACACTGAAGCTTTCTTT	CASSLQVNTEAFF
TRBD1	TRBJ1-1	12	many	TRBV29-1	TGCAGCGTTGAAAGACAGGGGGAGGAAGCTTTCTTT	CSVERQGEEAFF
TRBD2	TRBJ2-1	17	.	TRBV7-3	TGTGCCAGCAGCTTAAACCCTAGCGGGACATCCTACAATGAGCAGTTCTTC	CASSLNPSGTSYNEQFF
TRBD2	TRBJ2-5	13	.	TRBV19	TGTGCCAGTAGTATCGGGGGGAGCGAGACCCAGTACTTC	CASSIGGSETQYF
.	TRBJ1-1	18	.	TRBV2	TGTGCCAGCAGTGAAGTTGAGGCCCGGGACACCCGGGACACTGAAGCTTTCTTC	CASSEVEARDTRDTEAFF
.	TRBJ1-4	15	.	TRBV9	TGTGCCAGCAGCGTTTCACAGGGCTTCGATGAAAAACTGTTTTTT	CASSVSQGFDEKLFF
TRBD2	TRBJ2-7	14	.	TRBV6-1	TGTGCCAGCAGTGCCAGCGGGAGGGCCGACGAGCAGTACTTC	CASSASGRADEQYF
.	TRBJ1-2	15	few	TRBV5-4	TGTGCCAGCAGCTTGGGGGGGGCGGCGAACTATGGCTACACCTTC	CASSLGGAANYGYTF
.	TRBJ2-7	13	few	TRBV30	TGTGCCTGGAGTGCAACGGGCGACTACGAGCAGTACTTC	CAWSATGDYEQYF
.	TRBJ1-3	14	.	TRBV11-2	TGTGCCAGCAGCTTAGGACGCTCTGGAAACACCATATATTTT	CASSLGRSGNTIYF
.	TRBJ2-7	14	once	TRBV9	TGTGCCAGCAGCCCAAGGACACAGTCCTACGAGCAGTACTTC	CASSPRTQSYEQYF
.	TRBJ2-7	17	.	TRBV27	TGTGCCAGCAGTTTCCCCGGGACTTTACCACGTTACTACGAGCAGTACTTC	CASSFPGTLPRYYEQYF
.	TRBJ2-5	14	.	TRBV9	TGTGCCAGCAGCGTAAGCAGGGCCCAAGAGACCCAGTACTTC	CASSVSRAQETQYF
.	TRBJ2-2	15	.	TRBV5-6	TGTGCCAGCAGCTTGGGGAGGGGAAACACCGGGGAGCTGTTTTTT	CASSLGRGNTGELFF
.	TRBJ2-1	17	.	TRBV5-6	TGTGCCAGCAGCGCTTACCGGTATTCCAGCTCCTACAATGAGCAGTTCTTC	CASSAYRYSSSYNEQFF
TRBD1	TRBJ2-7	15	few	TRBV10-1	TGCGCCAGCCCTGGGACAGGGAAGGGGAACTACGAGCAGTACTTC	CASPGTGKGNYEQYF
TRBD1	TRBJ2-7	13	.	TRBV7-2	TGTGCCAGCAGCTTAGCGGCAGGGGGAAATGTGTACTTC	CASSLAAGGNVYF
.	TRBJ2-7	14	.	TRBV11-2	TGTGCCAGCAGCTTCACGGGCAGGCAATACGAGCAGTACTTC	CASSFTGRQYEQYF
TRBD2	TRBJ2-3	16	once	TRBV5-1	TGCGCCAGCAGCTTTACCGGGACTAGCGGGACAGATACGCAGTATTTT	CASSFTGTSGTDTQYF
TRBD1	TRBJ2-1	13	.	TRBV18	TGTGCCAGCTCACGGGGACAGGACAATGAGCAGTTCTTC	CASSRGQDNEQFF
.	TRBJ2-3	14	.	TRBV10-3	TGTGCCATCAGTGCGGAGTACGGCACAGATACGCAGTATTTT	CAISAEYGTDTQYF
TRBD2	TRBJ2-5	17	.	TRBV28	TGTGCCAGCAGTCTTTTAGCGGGAGGCGGAGGGGGAGAGACCCAGTACTTC	CASSLLAGGGGGETQYF
.	TRBJ1-2	13	few	TRBV5-4	TGTGCCGGTGGGGGGCACACTAACTATGGCTACACCTTC	CAGGGHTNYGYTF
TRBD1	TRBJ1-3	14	.	TRBV30	TGTGCCTGGCGGGGACAGCACTCTGGAAACACCATATATTTT	CAWRGQHSGNTIYF
TRBD2	TRBJ2-1	16	.	TRBV7-9	TGTGCCAGCAGCTTAGAGACTAGCGGGAGGGCGCGTGAGCAGTTCTTC	CASSLETSGRAREQFF
.	TRBJ2-5	13	.	TRBV4-1	TGCGCCAGCAGTCGACTCCTCCAAGAGACCCAGTACTTC	CASSRLLQETQYF